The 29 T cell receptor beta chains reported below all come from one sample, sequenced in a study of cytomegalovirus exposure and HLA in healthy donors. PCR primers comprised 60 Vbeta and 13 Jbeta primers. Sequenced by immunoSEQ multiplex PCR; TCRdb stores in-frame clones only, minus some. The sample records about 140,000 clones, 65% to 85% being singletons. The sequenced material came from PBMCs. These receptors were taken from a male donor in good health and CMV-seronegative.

The DNA of the CDR3 is TGTGCCAGTAGTATAGGGGCGGGAGGTGGCTACGAGCAGTACTTC. It specifies CASSIGAGGGYEQYF. This chain connects TRBV19 to TRBJ2-5; 8 nucleotides match TRBD2. Matching the DNA end better, TRBJ2-7 makes the J call doubtful. CDR1 LNHDA and CDR2 SQIVND come from the germline V gene (reference sequence). CDR3 length: 15 residues.

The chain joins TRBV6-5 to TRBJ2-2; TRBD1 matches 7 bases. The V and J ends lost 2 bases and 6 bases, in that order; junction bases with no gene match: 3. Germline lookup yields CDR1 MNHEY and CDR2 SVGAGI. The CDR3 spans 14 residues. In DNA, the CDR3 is TGTGCCAGCAGTTACAGTCAGGGGGCCGGGGAGCTGTTTTTT. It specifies CASSYSQGAGELFF.

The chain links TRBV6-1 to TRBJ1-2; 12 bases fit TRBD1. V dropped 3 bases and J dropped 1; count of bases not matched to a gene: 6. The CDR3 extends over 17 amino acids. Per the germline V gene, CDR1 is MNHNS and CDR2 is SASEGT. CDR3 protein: CASSDGTGGKRNYGYTF. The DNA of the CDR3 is TGTGCCAGCAGTGACGGGACAGGGGGCAAACGTAACTATGGCTACACCTTC.

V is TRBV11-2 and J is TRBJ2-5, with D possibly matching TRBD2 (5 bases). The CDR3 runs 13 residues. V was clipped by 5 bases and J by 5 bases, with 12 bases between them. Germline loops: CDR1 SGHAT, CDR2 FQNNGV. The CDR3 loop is CASSSPRRETQYF. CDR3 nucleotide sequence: TGTGCCAGCAGCAGCCCTCGGAGGGAGACCCAGTACTTC.

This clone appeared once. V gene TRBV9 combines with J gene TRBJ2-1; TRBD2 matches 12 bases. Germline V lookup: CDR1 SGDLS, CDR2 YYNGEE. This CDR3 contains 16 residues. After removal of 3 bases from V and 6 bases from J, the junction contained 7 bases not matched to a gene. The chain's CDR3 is CASSAQLAGGVNEQFF. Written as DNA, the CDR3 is TGTGCCAGCAGCGCACAACTAGCGGGAGGTGTCAATGAGCAGTTCTTC.

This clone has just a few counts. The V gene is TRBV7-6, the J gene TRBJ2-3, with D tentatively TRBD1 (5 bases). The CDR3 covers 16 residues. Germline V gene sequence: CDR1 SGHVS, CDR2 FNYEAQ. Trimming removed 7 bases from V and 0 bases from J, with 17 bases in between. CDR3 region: CASTKGSRSSTDTQYF. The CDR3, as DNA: TGTGCCAGCACCAAGGGGTCGCGGTCTAGCACAGATACGCAGTATTTT.

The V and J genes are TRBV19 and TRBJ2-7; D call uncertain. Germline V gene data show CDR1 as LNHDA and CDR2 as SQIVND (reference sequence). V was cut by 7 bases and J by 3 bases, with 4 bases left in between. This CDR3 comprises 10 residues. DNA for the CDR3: TGTGCCAGTACCCGCTACGAGCAGTACTTC. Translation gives CASTRYEQYF. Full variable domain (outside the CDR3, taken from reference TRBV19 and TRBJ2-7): DGGITQSPKYLFRKEGQNVTLSCEQNLNHDAMYWYRQDPGQGLRLIYYSQIVNDFQKGDIAEGYSVSREKKESFPLTVTSAQKNPTAFYLCASTRYEQYFGPGTRLTVT.

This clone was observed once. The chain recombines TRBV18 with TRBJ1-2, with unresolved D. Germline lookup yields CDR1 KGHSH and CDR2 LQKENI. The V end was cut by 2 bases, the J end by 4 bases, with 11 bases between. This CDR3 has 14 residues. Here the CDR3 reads CASSPEGVGYGYTF. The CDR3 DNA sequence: TGTGCCAGCTCACCAGAGGGAGTTGGCTATGGCTACACCTTC.

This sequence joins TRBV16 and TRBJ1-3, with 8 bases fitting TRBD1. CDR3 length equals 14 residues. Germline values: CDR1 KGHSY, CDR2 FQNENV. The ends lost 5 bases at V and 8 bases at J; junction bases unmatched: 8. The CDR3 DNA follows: TGTGCCAGCAGCTACGGGCAGGGGGCCGACACCATATATTTT. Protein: CASSYGQGADTIYF.

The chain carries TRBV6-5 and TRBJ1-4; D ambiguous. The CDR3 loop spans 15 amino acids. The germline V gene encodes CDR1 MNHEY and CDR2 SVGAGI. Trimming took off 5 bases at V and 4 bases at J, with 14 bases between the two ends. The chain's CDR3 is CASSPQYQVNEKLFF. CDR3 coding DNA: TGTGCCAGCAGTCCCCAATACCAGGTTAATGAAAAACTGTTTTTT.

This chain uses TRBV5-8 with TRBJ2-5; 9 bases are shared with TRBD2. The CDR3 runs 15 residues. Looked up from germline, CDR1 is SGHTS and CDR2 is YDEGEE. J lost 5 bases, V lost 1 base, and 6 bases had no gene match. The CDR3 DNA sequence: TGTGCCAGCAGCTTGTGGACTAGCGCCCCGGAGACCCAGTACTTC. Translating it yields CASSLWTSAPETQYF.

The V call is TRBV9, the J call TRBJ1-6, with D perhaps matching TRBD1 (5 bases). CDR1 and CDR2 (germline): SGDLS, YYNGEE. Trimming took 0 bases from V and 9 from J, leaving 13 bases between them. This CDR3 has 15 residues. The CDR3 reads CASSVAGGGISPLHF. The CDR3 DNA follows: TGTGCCAGCAGCGTAGCCGGGGGGGGGATTTCACCCCTCCACTTT. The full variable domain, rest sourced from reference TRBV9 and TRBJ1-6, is DSGVTQTPKHLITATGQRVTLRCSPRSGDLSVYWYQQSLDQGLQFLIQYYNGEERAKGNILERFSAQQFPDLHSELNLSSLELGDSALYFCASSVAGGGISPLHFGNGTRLTVT.

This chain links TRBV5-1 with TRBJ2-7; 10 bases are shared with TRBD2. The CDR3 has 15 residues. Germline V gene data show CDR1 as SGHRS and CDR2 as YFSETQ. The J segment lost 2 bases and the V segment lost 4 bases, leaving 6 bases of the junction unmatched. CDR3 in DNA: TGCGCCAGCAGCGCCACTAGCGGGGACCCCTACGAGCAGTACTTC. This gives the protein CASSATSGDPYEQYF. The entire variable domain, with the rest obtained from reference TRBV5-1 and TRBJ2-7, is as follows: KAGVTQTPRYLIKTRGQQVTLSCSPISGHRSVSWYQQTPGQGLQFLFEYFSETQRNKGNFPGRFSGRQFSNSRSEMNVSTLELGDSALYLCASSATSGDPYEQYFGPGTRLTVT.

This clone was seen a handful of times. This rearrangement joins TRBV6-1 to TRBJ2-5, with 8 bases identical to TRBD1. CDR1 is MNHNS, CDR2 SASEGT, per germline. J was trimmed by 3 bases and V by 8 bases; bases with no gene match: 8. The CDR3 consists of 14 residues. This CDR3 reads CASPRTGIEETQYF. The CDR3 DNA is TGTGCCAGCCCTCGGACAGGGATAGAAGAGACCCAGTACTTC.

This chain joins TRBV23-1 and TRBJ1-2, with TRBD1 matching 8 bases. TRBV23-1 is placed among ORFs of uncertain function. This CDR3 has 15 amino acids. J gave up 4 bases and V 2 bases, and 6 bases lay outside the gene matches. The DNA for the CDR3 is TGCGCCAGCAGTCAAGGAAGGACAGGGCCCTATGGCTACACCTTC. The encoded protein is CASSQGRTGPYGYTF.

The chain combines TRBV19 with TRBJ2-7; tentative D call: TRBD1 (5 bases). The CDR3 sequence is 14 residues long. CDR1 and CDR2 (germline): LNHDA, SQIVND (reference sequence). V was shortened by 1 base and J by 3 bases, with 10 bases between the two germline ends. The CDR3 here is CASSIAQGGYEQYF. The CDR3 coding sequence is TGTGCCAGTAGTATAGCTCAGGGTGGCTACGAGCAGTACTTC. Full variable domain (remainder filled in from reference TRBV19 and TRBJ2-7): DGGITQSPKYLFRKEGQNVTLSCEQNLNHDAMYWYRQDPGQGLRLIYYSQIVNDFQKGDIAEGYSVSREKKESFPLTVTSAQKNPTAFYLCASSIAQGGYEQYFGPGTRLTVT.

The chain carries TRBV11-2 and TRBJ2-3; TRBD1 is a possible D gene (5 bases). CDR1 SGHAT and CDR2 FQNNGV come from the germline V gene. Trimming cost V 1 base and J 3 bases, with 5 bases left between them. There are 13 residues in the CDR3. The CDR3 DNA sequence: TGTGCCAGCAGCTTAGCAGGGACAGATACGCAGTATTTT. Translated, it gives CASSLAGTDTQYF.

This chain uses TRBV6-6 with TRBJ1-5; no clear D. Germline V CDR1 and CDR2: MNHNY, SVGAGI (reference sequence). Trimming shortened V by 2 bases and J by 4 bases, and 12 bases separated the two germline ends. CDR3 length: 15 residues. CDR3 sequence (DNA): TGTGCCAGCAGTTACACCCACGAGGGTAATCAGCCCCAGCATTTT. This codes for CASSYTHEGNQPQHF.

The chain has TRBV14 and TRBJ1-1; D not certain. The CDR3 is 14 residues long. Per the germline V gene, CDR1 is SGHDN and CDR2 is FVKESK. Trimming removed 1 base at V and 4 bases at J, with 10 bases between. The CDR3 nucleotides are TGTGCCAGCAGCCAAGTTGGCGGATCCACTGAAGCTTTCTTT. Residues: CASSQVGGSTEAFF. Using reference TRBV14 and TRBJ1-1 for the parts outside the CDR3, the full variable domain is EAGVTQFPSHSVIEKGQTVTLRCDPISGHDNLYWYRRVMGKEIKFLLHFVKESKQDESGMPNNRFLAERTGGTYSTLKVQPAELEDSGVYFCASSQVGGSTEAFFGQGTRLTVV.

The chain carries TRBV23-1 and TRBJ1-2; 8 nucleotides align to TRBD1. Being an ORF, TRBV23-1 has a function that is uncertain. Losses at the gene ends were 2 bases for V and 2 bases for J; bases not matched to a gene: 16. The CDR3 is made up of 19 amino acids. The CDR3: CASSQPKSPDREGNYGYTF. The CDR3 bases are TGCGCCAGCAGTCAACCCAAATCCCCGGACAGGGAAGGAAACTATGGCTACACCTTC.

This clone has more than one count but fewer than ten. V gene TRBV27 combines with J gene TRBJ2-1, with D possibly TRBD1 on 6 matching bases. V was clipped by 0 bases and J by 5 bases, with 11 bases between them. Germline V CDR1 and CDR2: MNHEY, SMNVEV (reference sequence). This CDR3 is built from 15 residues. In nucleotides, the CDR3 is TGTGCCAGCAGTTTATCCGTGGCAGGGGACAATGAGCAGTTCTTC. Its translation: CASSLSVAGDNEQFF.

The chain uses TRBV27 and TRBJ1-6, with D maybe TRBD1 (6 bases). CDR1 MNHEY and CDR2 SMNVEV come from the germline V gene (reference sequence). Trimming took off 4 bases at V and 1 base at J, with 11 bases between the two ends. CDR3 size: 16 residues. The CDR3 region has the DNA TGTGCCAGCAGTTCCCAACAGGGTTCCTATAATTCACCCCTCCACTTT. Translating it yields CASSSQQGSYNSPLHF.

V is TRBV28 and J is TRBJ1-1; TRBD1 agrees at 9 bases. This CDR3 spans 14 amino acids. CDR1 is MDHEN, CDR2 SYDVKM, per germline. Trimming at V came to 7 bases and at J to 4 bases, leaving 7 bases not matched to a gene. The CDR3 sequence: CASTLGQGFTEAFF. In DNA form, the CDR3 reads TGTGCCAGCACCCTGGGACAGGGCTTCACTGAAGCTTTCTTT.

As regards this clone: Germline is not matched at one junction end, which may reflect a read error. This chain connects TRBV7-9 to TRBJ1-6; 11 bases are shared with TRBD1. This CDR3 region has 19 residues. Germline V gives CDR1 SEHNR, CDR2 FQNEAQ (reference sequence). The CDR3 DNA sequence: TGTGCCAGCACCTTACCGGGCAGGGACAGGGGGTTTTATAATTCACCCCTCCACTTT. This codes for CASTLPGRDRGFYNSPLHF.

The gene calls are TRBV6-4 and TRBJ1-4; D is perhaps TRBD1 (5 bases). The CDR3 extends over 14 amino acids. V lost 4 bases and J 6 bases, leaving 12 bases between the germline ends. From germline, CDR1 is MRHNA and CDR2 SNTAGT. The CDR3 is CASSVGRGYEKLFF. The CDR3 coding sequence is TGTGCCAGCAGTGTCGGGAGGGGCTATGAAAAACTGTTTTTT.

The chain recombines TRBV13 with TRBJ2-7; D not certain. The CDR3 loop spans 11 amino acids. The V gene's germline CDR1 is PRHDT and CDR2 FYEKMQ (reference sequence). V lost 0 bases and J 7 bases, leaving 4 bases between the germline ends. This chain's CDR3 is CASSLGREQYF. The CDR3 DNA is TGTGCCAGCAGCTTAGGTCGGGAGCAGTACTTC.

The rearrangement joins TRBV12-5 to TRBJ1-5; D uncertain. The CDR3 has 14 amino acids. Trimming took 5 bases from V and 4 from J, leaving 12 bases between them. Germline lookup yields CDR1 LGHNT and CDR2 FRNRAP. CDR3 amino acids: CASGPTGRNQPQHF. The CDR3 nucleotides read TGTGCTAGTGGTCCCACCGGGAGAAATCAGCCCCAGCATTTT.

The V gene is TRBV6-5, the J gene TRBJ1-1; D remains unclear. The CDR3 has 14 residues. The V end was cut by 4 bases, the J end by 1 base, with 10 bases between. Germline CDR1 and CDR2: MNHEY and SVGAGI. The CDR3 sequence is CASSFLNKNTEAFF. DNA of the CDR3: TGTGCCAGCAGTTTCCTTAACAAGAACACTGAAGCTTTCTTT.

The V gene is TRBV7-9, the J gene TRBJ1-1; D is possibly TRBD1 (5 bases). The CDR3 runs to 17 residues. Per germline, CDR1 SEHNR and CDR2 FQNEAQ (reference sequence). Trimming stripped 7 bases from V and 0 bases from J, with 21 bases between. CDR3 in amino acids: CASTPLEGGAMNTEAFF. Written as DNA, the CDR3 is TGTGCCAGCACCCCCTTGGAGGGAGGGGCAATGAACACTGAAGCTTTCTTT. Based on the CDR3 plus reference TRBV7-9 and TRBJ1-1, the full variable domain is DTGVSQNPRHKITKRGQNVTFRCDPISEHNRLYWYRQTLGQGPEFLTYFQNEAQLEKSRLLSDRFSAERPKGSFSTLEIQRTEQGDSAMYLCASTPLEGGAMNTEAFFGQGTRLTVV.